One T cell receptor beta chain is described in this entry. Cells designated naive CD8 were CD45RO-negative and were positively selected for CCR7, with terminally differentiated effector memory CD45RA+ cells excluded. This table comes from immunoSEQ multiplex PCR, and its TCRdb copy is limited to in-frame clones, with some not included. Of about 600,000 clones in the sample, roughly 98% were seen once. This record belongs to a study of shared clonotypes between healthy human individuals. Sequencing was done on a sample of naive CD8+ T cells sorted from blood. The TCR sequence derives from a man between 25 and 39 years old in good health.

CDR3 protein: CASSPPAGGESYEQYF. The CDR3 coding sequence is TGTGCCAGCAGCCCACCGGCGGGGGGGGAATCCTACGAGCAGTACTTC. The chain joins TRBV11-2 to TRBJ2-7, with 9 bases aligning to TRBD2. The length of the CDR3 is 16 residues. Germline CDR1 is SGHAT and CDR2 is FQNNGV. V lost 5 bases to trimming and J lost 1 base; unmatched junction nucleotides: 9.